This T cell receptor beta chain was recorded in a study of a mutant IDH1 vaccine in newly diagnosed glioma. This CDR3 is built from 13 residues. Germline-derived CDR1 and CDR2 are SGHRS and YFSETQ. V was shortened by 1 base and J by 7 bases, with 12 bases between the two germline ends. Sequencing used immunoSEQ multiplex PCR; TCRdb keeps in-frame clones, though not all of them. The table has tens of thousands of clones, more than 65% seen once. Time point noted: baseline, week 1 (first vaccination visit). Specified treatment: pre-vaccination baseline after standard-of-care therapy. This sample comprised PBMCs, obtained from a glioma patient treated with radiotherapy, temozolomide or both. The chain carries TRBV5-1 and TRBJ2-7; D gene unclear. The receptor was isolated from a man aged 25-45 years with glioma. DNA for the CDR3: TGCGCCAGCAGCTTGCCCACAACGAGGGAGCAGTACTTC. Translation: CASSLPTTREQYF. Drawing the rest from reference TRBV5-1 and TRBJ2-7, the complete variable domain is KAGVTQTPRYLIKTRGQQVTLSCSPISGHRSVSWYQQTPGQGLQFLFEYFSETQRNKGNFPGRFSGRQFSNSRSEMNVSTLELGDSALYLCASSLPTTREQYFGPGTRLTVT.